This T cell receptor beta chain emerged from a study of T cells in localized non-small cell lung cancer. Findings and limits, study-wide: Sequencing was limited to one tumor region, leaving the possibility of heterogeneity open. Adjacent uninvolved lung had the highest clonality, suggesting focused antigen responses.

In regard to this clone: Its antigen remains unidentified.

Germline V gene lookup returns CDR1 SGHNT and CDR2 YYREEE (reference sequence). V gave up 3 bases and J gave up 0 bases, with 9 bases separating them. The CDR3 contains 15 residues. The data were produced by immunoSEQ multiplex PCR, yet TCRdb's version contains in-frame clones alone and is incomplete. The table lists under 50,000 clones, about 76% of them singletons. The sequence came from a man aged 40 to 70 with stage III lung adenocarcinoma. The chain couples TRBV5-4 to TRBJ2-2; possible D gene TRBD1, 5 bases. The specimen comprised peripheral blood mononuclear cells, sampled before any cancer treatment. In DNA form, the CDR3 reads TGTGCCAGCAGCTATGGGGCCCCGAACACCGGGGAGCTGTTTTTT. Residues: CASSYGAPNTGELFF.